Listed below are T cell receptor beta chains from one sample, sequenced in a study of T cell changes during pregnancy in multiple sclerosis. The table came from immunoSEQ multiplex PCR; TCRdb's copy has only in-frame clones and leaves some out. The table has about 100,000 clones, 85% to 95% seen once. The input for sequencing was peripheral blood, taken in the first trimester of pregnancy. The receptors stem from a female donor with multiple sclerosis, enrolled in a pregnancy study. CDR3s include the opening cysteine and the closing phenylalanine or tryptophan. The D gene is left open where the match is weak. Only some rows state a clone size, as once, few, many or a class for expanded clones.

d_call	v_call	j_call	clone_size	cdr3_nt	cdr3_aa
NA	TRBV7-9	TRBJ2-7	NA	TGTGCCAGCAGGAGGACAGCCATCTCCTACGAGCAGTACTTC	CASRRTAISYEQYF
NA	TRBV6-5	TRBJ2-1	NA	TGTGCCAGCAGTTTTCTCCCTCGGAGGGAGAATGAGCAGTTCTTC	CASSFLPRRENEQFF
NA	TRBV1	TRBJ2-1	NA	TGCACCAGCAGCCCGTCGGGAGGGCCGCGTAATGAGCAGTTCTTC	CTSSPSGGPRNEQFF
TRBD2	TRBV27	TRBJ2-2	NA	TGTGCCAGCAGTGGACTAGCGCACACCGGGGAGCTGTTTTTT	CASSGLAHTGELFF
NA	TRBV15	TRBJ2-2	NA	TGTGCCACCAGCAGAGATCCCCTACTAGCGAACACCGGGGAGCTGTTTTTT	CATSRDPLLANTGELFF
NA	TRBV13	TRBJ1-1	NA	TGTGCCAGCAGCTTAGGCCGCGGGACCCTGAACACTGAAGCTTTCTTT	CASSLGRGTLNTEAFF
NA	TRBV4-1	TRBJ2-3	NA	TGCGCCAGCAGCCAAGGGGCTGTAGGTCACCAGTATTTT	CASSQGAVGHQYF
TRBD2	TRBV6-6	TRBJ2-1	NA	TGTGCCAGCAGTGCTAGCGGGGTTAACAATGAGCAGTTCTTC	CASSASGVNNEQFF
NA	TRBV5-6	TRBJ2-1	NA	TGTGCCAGCAGCTTGGTTGGGAGGCTATCCTACAATGAGCAGTTCTTC	CASSLVGRLSYNEQFF
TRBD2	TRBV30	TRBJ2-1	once	TGTGCCTGGAGTGTAGGGGTAGCGGGGGCCGGTGAGCAGTTCTTC	CAWSVGVAGAGEQFF
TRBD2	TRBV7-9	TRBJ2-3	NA	TGTGCCAGCAGCTCCCCGGGACTAGCAACAGATACGCAGTATTTT	CASSSPGLATDTQYF
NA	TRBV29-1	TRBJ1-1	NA	TGCAGCGCCAAGGGACGCAGGGGAAAGGACACTGAAGCTTTCTTT	CSAKGRRGKDTEAFF
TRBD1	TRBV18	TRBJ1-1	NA	TGTGCCAGCTCAGTTACAGGGGCGAACACTGAAGCTTTCTTT	CASSVTGANTEAFF
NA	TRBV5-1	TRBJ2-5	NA	TGCGCCAGCAGCATGCTACAGGGTTGGGAGACCCAGTACTTC	CASSMLQGWETQYF
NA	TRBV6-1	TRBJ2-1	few	TGTGCCAGCAGTAAAGCCGGGACAGAGCAGTTCTTC	CASSKAGTEQFF
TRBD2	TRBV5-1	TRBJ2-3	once	TGCGCCAGCAGCTTGGTTGGTCTCCGAACCGGGACTACTAGCACAGATACGCAGTATTTT	CASSLVGLRTGTTSTDTQYF
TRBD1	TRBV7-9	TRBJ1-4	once	TGTGCCAGCAGCTTAGTAGGGGGACAGGGGAATGAAAAACTGTTTTTT	CASSLVGGQGNEKLFF
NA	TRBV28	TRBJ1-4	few	TGTGCCAGCAGTTCCCTCGGTGAAAAACTGTTTTTT	CASSSLGEKLFF
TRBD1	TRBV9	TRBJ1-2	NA	TGTGCCAGCAGCGGATCAGGGGGGCGCGCGGGGGGCTACACCTTC	CASSGSGGRAGGYTF
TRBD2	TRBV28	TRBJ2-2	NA	TGTGCCAGCAGTTTATGGCCTAGCGGGAGAACCGGGGAGCTGTTTTTT	CASSLWPSGRTGELFF
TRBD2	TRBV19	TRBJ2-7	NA	TGTGCCAGTTCCCCCGGGACTAGCGGTTACGAGCAGTACTTC	CASSPGTSGYEQYF
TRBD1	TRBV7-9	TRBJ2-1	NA	TGTGCCAGCAGCTTAAAAGTGACAGGGGGATTCGGTGAGCAGTTCTTC	CASSLKVTGGFGEQFF
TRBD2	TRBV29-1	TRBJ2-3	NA	TGCAGCGTCGGACTAGCAAGGGGTAAGGCAGATACGCAGTATTTT	CSVGLARGKADTQYF
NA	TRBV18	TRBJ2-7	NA	TGTGCCAGCTCACCAGTAGGGGGTTTCAACGAGCAGTACTTC	CASSPVGGFNEQYF
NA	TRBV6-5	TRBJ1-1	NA	TGTGCCAGCAGCCCCACCGGAGTAGCACTTGGAGCTTTCTTT	CASSPTGVALGAFF
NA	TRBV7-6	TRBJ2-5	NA	TGTGCCAGCAGCCCATCACAGGGAACCCAAGAGACCCAGTACTTC	CASSPSQGTQETQYF
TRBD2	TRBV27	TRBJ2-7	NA	TGTGCCAGCAGTGGACTAGCGGGAGGGCTCTACGAGCAGTACTTC	CASSGLAGGLYEQYF
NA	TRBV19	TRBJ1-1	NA	TGTGCCAGTAGTATGAGAGGAAGGAACACTGAAGCTTTCTTT	CASSMRGRNTEAFF
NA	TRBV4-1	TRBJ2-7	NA	TGCGCCAGCAGCCAACTTTCCACTGCCAACTACGAGCAGTACTTC	CASSQLSTANYEQYF
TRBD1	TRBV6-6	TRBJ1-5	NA	TGTGCCAGCAGTTGGGACACAGGGGATCATCAGCCCCAGCATTTT	CASSWDTGDHQPQHF
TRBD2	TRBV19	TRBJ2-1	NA	TGTGCCAGTAGGGCCGGGACTAGTTCCTACAATGAGCAGTTCTTC	CASRAGTSSYNEQFF
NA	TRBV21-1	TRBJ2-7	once	TGTGCCAGCAGCATCCACTGTGCCTACGAGCAGTACTTC	CASSIHCAYEQYF
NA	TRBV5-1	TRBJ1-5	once	TGCGCCAGCAGCCCGTCAGGCAGCAATCAGCCCCAGCATTTT	CASSPSGSNQPQHF
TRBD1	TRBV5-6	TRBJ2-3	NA	TGTGCCAGCAGCCGACCTAAAGACAGGGGCTTTACAGATACGCAGTATTTT	CASSRPKDRGFTDTQYF
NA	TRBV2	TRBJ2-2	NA	TGTGCCAGCCATGCGACGATAACGGGAGGGGAGCTGTTTTTT	CASHATITGGELFF
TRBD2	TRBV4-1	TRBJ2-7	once	TGCGCCAGCAGCCTGACTAGCGGAAACATTTACGAGCAGTACTTC	CASSLTSGNIYEQYF
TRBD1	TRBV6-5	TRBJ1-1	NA	TGTGCCAGCAGTTCCGCTACAGGGGACACTGAAGCTTTCTTT	CASSSATGDTEAFF
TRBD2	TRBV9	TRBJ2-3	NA	TGTGCCAGCAGCGTAGCTAGCGGGAGGACAGATACGCAGTATTTT	CASSVASGRTDTQYF
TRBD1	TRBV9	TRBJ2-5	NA	TGTGCCAGCAGCGTAGGGGACAGATCAGGAGAGACCCAGTACTTC	CASSVGDRSGETQYF
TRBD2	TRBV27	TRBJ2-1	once	TGTGCCAGCAGTTCATCCCGAGCGGGGTCCTACAATGAGCAGTTCTTC	CASSSSRAGSYNEQFF
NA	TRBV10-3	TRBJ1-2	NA	TGTGCCATCAGTGAGTCGGCTCGGAGGGCGTATGGCTACACCTTC	CAISESARRAYGYTF
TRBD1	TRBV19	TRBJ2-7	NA	TGTGCCAGTAGTACGGGACAGCCCTACGAGCAGTACTTC	CASSTGQPYEQYF
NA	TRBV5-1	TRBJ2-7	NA	TGCGCCAGCAGCTTCCCGTCCTCCTACGAGCAGTACTTC	CASSFPSSYEQYF
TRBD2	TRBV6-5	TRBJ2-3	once	TGTGCCAGCAGTCGGACTAGTACCCCCGCAGATACGCAGTATTTT	CASSRTSTPADTQYF
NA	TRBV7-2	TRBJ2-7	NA	TGTGCCAGCAGTCAGGTACAGGGTTCCCACGAGCAGTACTTC	CASSQVQGSHEQYF
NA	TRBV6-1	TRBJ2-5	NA	TGTGCCAGCAGACGACAGGTTCAAGAGACCCAGTACTTC	CASRRQVQETQYF
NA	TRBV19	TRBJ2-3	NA	TGTGCCAGTAGTATGAAGGGAGGTGACACAGATACGCAGTATTTT	CASSMKGGDTDTQYF
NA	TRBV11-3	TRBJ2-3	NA	TGTGCCAGCAGCCAGAGCACAGATACGCAGTATTTT	CASSQSTDTQYF
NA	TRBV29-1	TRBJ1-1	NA	TGCAGCTATCACGAGGGGGGGTGGGGTTTCTTT	CSYHEGGWGFF
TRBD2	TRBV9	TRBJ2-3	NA	TGTGCCAGCAGCGGTATATCCCCCGGACCGCGGACGCGGGGGGCAGATACGCAGTATTTT	CASSGISPGPRTRGADTQYF